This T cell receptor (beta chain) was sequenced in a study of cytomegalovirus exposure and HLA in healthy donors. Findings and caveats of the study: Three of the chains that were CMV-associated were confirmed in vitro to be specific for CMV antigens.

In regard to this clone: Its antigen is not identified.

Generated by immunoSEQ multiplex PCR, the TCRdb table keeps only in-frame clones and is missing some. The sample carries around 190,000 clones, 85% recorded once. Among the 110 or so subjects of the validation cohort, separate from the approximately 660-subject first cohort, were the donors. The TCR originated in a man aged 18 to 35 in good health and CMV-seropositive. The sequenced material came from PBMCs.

The CDR3 DNA reads as TGTGCCAGCAGCCCCACTAGCGGGGACTACAATGAGCAGTTCTTC. Translating gives CASSPTSGDYNEQFF. The gene calls are TRBV9 and TRBJ2-1; 10 bases are a match to TRBD2. V lost 4 bases and J lost 3; bases outside the gene matches: 4. Germline values: CDR1 SGDLS, CDR2 YYNGEE. There are 15 residues in the CDR3.